This record concerns one T cell receptor beta chain sequence. The antigen is unknown. Each CDR3 protein gets one entry after TCRdb re-called the reads with MiXCR. The profile covers hundreds of thousands of distinct CDR3 sequences, with roughly 33% appearing a single time and 12% taken by the ten largest. The sample originates from a study of T cell repertoires in cytomegalovirus infection. The overall study: Used in the study were CMV epitopes, some recently identified and HLA-C-restricted, others well-studied and HLA-B-restricted. Matching HLA type, along with CMV infection, was indicated by public TCR beta signatures.

Germline CDR1 and CDR2: SGHVS and FQNEAQ. The CDR3 has 13 amino acids. V gave up 4 bases and J gave up 10 bases; unmatched junction bases: 4. Study results and limitations: The cumulative frequency of public TCR beta families identified carriers of CMV plus the relevant HLA.

The rearrangement joins TRBV7-8 to TRBJ2-1; 10 bases align to TRBD1. The origin of this receptor is a human donor in good health (CMV status not recorded). Some clones in this sample may be carry-over from other donors' samples. This material consisted of cultured CD8+ T cells from PBMCs, taken from culture after CMV antigen stimulation. As DNA, the CDR3 is TGTGCCAGCAGCTGGACAGGGGGTGGGGAGCAGTTCTTC. This encodes CASSWTGGGEQFF.